This paragraph covers one T cell receptor beta chain sequence. From blood CD8+ and CD4+ T cells, TCR beta sequences were generated. Controls matched for sex and age were healthy donors. Through negative isolation, CD4+ and CD8+ T cells were obtained, while TEMRA cells were enriched using FACS. This specimen belongs to a study of CD8 T cells in Susac syndrome. Trimming removed 6 bases from V and 0 bases from J, with 20 bases in between. Germline V gene data show CDR1 as SQVTM and CDR2 as ANQGSEA. The CDR3 covers 16 residues. Random hexamers were used to reverse transcribe an amount of roughly 0.45 to 1 ug RNA. Amplification of TCR beta CDR3 spanned 54 Vbeta and 13 Jbeta via immunoSEQ multiplex PCR. MiXCR, run by TCRdb on the immunoSEQ multiplex PCR reads, gives a single entry per CDR3 protein. The sample has under 200,000 distinct CDR3 sequences, about 95% seen once.

The clonotype comes from a human donor in good health. The specimen sequenced was CD4+ T cells from PBMCs. The chain employs TRBV29-1 and TRBJ2-5; D may be TRBD2 (5 bases). DNA of the CDR3: TGCAGCGTCCGGGAAGGGCTAGCCGAGTACCAAGAGACCCAGTACTTC. This sequence encodes CSVREGLAEYQETQYF. The full variable domain, rest sourced from reference TRBV29-1 and TRBJ2-5, is SAVISQKPSRDICQRGTSLTIQCQVDSQVTMMFWYRQQPGQSLTLIATANQGSEATYESGFVIDKFPISRPNLTFSTLTVSNMSPEDSSIYLCSVREGLAEYQETQYFGPGTRLLVL.